Sequencing of this TCR beta chain was carried out in a study of blood T cell repertoires in COVID-19. Study context: Samples representing acute and convalescent COVID-19 were sourced from the United States, Italy and Spain. PBMCs, B-cell-depleted T cells, or T cells were the source of the cDNA or gDNA that made up the material.

This CDR3 is built from 18 residues. V lost 5 bases to trimming and J lost 0 bases; unmatched junction nucleotides: 12. Germline CDR1 is SEHNR and CDR2 is FQNEAQ (reference sequence). The repertoire was sequenced with immunoSEQ multiplex PCR; TCRdb's copy has only in-frame clones and lacks some. The sample holds 84,000 or so clones, over 80% seen once. The chain joins TRBV7-9 to TRBJ2-4; 8 bases fit TRBD2. This receptor was identified in a woman older than 75 with acute or convalescent COVID-19. Material for sequencing was peripheral blood. CDR3 loop: CASSPGVVAGLAKNIQYF. The CDR3 nucleotides read TGTGCCAGCAGCCCCGGGGTGGTAGCGGGGCTAGCCAAAAACATTCAGTACTTC. Looking up the rest from reference TRBV7-9 and TRBJ2-4 gives the full variable domain: DTGVSQNPRHKITKRGQNVTFRCDPISEHNRLYWYRQTLGQGPEFLTYFQNEAQLEKSRLLSDRFSAERPKGSFSTLEIQRTEQGDSAMYLCASSPGVVAGLAKNIQYFGAGTRLSVL.